This passage covers 19 T cell receptor beta chains from one sample sequenced in a study of T-cell reconstitution after alpha-beta-depleted transplantation in children. This sample's TCRbeta library carried unique molecular identifier barcodes. Using its own MiXCR run on the PCR reads, TCRdb lists one record per CDR3 protein. This table holds about 580,000 distinct CDR3 sequences, under 25% found once. The input for sequencing was PBMCs, mostly from graft donor cells, taken 360 days after TCRalphabeta/CD19-depleted stem cell transplant. The receptors derive from a boy younger than two who had a stem cell transplant for acute myeloid leukemia, so the T cells may come from the graft donor.

CDR3 coding DNA: TGTGCCAGCAGTTTAAGTTTTGGCGGCGAGCGGGGGGGGCCTAGCACAGATACGCAGTATTTT. Encoded protein: CASSLSFGGERGGPSTDTQYF. The gene calls are TRBV12-3 or TRBV12-4 and TRBJ2-3; 10 bases map to TRBD2. This CDR3 comprises 21 residues. J lost 0 bases, V lost 2 bases, and 17 bases had no gene match.

This clonotype was counted between two and nine times. The rearrangement links TRBV20-1 to TRBJ1-2; D gene unclear. CDR1 DFQATT and CDR2 SNEGSKA come from the germline V gene (reference sequence). Trimming took off 6 bases at V and 0 bases at J, with 5 bases between the two ends. The CDR3 has 11 residues. CDR3 coding DNA: TGCAGTGCCGTTTCTAACTATGGCTACACCTTC. Protein product: CSAVSNYGYTF.

This clonotype has ten or more counts. The chain recombines TRBV12-3 or TRBV12-4 with TRBJ2-3; no clear D. The CDR3 loop spans 13 amino acids. The V end lost 2 bases, the J end lost 5 bases, and 8 bases lay between the germline ends. The CDR3 loop is CASSLILQDTQYF. CDR3 nucleotides: TGTGCCAGCAGTTTAATATTGCAAGATACGCAGTATTTT.

This clonotype was detected only a few times. Here the CDR3 reads CASSQYPGGLGDEQFF. CDR3 nucleotide sequence: TGTGCCAGCAGCCAGTACCCAGGGGGGTTGGGGGATGAGCAGTTCTTC. The genes are TRBV3-1 and TRBJ2-1, with D possibly TRBD1 on 7 matching bases. This CDR3 contains 16 residues. The V and J ends lost 3 bases and 8 bases respectively, with 20 bases between them. Germline-derived CDR1 and CDR2 are LGHDT and YNNKEL (reference sequence).

This clonotype has more than one count but fewer than ten. The chain couples TRBV20-1 to TRBJ1-1, with TRBD1 as a possible D gene (5 bases). This CDR3 is built from 15 residues. CDR1 is DFQATT and CDR2 is SNEGSKA in the germline V gene (reference sequence). Trimming left V 3 bases short and J 1 base short, with 15 bases between. This CDR3 is CSARFFYGGNTEAFF. In nucleotides, the CDR3 is TGCAGTGCTAGGTTCTTTTACGGGGGGAACACTGAAGCTTTCTTT.

This clonotype was picked up a small number of times. V usage is TRBV5-1 and J usage is TRBJ2-4; 8 nucleotides align to TRBD1. V trimming: 4 bases; J trimming: 8 bases; junction bases outside the gene matches: 8. Per germline, CDR1 SGHRS and CDR2 YFSETQ. CDR3 length: 14 amino acids. CDR3 sequence reads: CASSGRTGQDIQYF. The CDR3 nucleotides are TGCGCCAGCAGCGGTAGGACAGGGCAGGACATTCAGTACTTC.

This chain joins TRBV12-3 or TRBV12-4 and TRBJ1-2; no definite D call. The V end lost 4 bases, the J end lost 2 bases, and 8 bases lay between the germline ends. CDR3 length equals 13 residues. The CDR3 DNA reads as TGTGCCAGCAGTTGGGTCAGAAACTATGGCTACACCTTC. Protein sequence: CASSWVRNYGYTF.

This clonotype was observed at least ten times. J is TRBJ1-6 and V is TRBV12-3 or TRBV12-4, with unresolved D. The germline V and J ends were trimmed by 8 bases and 10 bases, with 18 bases remaining between them. CDR3 length equals 14 residues. CDR3 loop: CASSFPGVRSPLHF. CDR3 bases: TGTGCCAGCTCTTTCCCGGGCGTTCGCTCACCCCTCCACTTT.

This clonotype was detected many times. The chain employs TRBV29-1 and TRBJ2-1; 15 bases match TRBD2. V dropped 7 bases and J dropped 7; count of bases not matched to a gene: 5. The CDR3 loop spans 14 amino acids. The V gene's germline CDR1 is SQVTM and CDR2 ANQGSEA. The CDR3 DNA reads TGCAGCGGGGGACTAGCGGGGGGCCCAAATGAGCAGTTCTTC. This encodes CSGGLAGGPNEQFF.

This clonotype was recorded a few times. The chain couples TRBV11-2 to TRBJ2-3, with D uncertain. Germline CDR1 and CDR2: SGHAT and FQNNGV. Trimming left V 4 bases short and J 8 bases short, with 4 bases between. The CDR3 has 10 amino acids. As DNA, the CDR3 is TGTGCCAGCAGCTCAAGTACGCAGTATTTT. Translation gives CASSSSTQYF.

In its sample, this clonotype was seen a few times. The CDR3 DNA follows: TGTGCCATCAGTGAATGGGGGACTATCACAGATACGCAGTATTTT. This encodes CAISEWGTITDTQYF. This chain connects TRBV10-3 to TRBJ2-3; TRBD2 agrees at 7 bases. The length of the CDR3 is 15 residues. V shed 3 bases, J shed 2 bases, and the junction held 5 bases outside the gene matches. The germline V gene has CDR1 ENHRY and CDR2 SYGVKD.

This clonotype was counted only a few times. V is TRBV20-1 and J is TRBJ2-7, with TRBD2 matching over 9 bases. Germline CDR1 and CDR2: DFQATT and SNEGSKA (reference sequence). CDR3 length equals 15 residues. Losses at the gene ends were 4 bases for V and 0 bases for J; bases not matched to a gene: 7. Written as DNA, the CDR3 is TGCAGTGCTACGCGAGGCGGGGGGGGCTCCTACGAGCAGTACGTC. Translated, it gives CSATRGGGGSYEQYV.

This chain uses TRBV20-1 with TRBJ2-7; TRBD1 might be the D (5 bases). The CDR3 is made up of 14 amino acids. V gave up 3 bases and J gave up 2 bases, with 14 bases separating them. CDR1 is DFQATT and CDR2 is SNEGSKA in the germline V gene (reference sequence). CDR3 DNA sequence: TGCAGTGCTAGGCGCCTGGGGCAACCCTACGAGCAGTACGTC. It codes for CSARRLGQPYEQYV.

The chain links TRBV28 to TRBJ2-1; D call uncertain. The CDR3 has 13 amino acids. Germline V gene sequence: CDR1 MDHEN, CDR2 SYDVKM. V was cut by 6 bases and J by 2 bases, with 8 bases left in between. The CDR3 loop reads CASRGYAYNEQFF. The DNA for the CDR3 is TGTGCCAGCAGGGGCTACGCCTACAATGAGCAGTTCTTC.

The genes are TRBV5-1 and TRBJ1-2; D is undetermined. This CDR3 comprises 15 residues. Deletions cut 5 bases from V and 3 bases from J, with 17 bases between. CDR1 SGHRS and CDR2 YFSETQ come from the germline V gene. CDR3 sequence: CASRGVRNGDYGYTF. The CDR3 DNA reads as TGCGCCAGCAGAGGAGTTAGGAATGGGGACTATGGCTACACCTTC.

There are a few counts of this clonotype. The rearrangement links TRBV20-1 to TRBJ1-5, with 9 bases lining up with TRBD1. The CDR3 has 15 residues. The germline V gene encodes CDR1 DFQATT and CDR2 SNEGSKA (reference sequence). J was trimmed by 7 bases and V by 6 bases; bases with no gene match: 13. The CDR3 protein is CSAGDRERGRQPQHF. The CDR3 region has the DNA TGCAGTGCCGGGGACAGGGAAAGGGGAAGGCAGCCCCAGCATTTT.

V is TRBV11-1 and J is TRBJ2-3; 10 positions match TRBD2. After removal of 3 bases from V and 0 bases from J, the junction contained 12 bases not matched to a gene. CDR3 length: 19 amino acids. Germline V gives CDR1 SGHAT, CDR2 FQDESV (reference sequence). CDR3 protein: CASSFGYWTSGGSTDTQYF. CDR3 nucleotide sequence: TGTGCCAGCAGCTTTGGCTATTGGACTAGCGGAGGAAGCACAGATACGCAGTATTTT.

The V call is TRBV2, the J call TRBJ2-7; D remains unclear. CDR3 size: 10 residues. Germline V gene sequence: CDR1 SNHLY, CDR2 FYNNEI. Trimming left V 3 bases short and J 3 bases short, with 0 bases between. Here the CDR3 reads CASSDYEQYV. Written as DNA, the CDR3 is TGTGCCAGCAGTGACTACGAGCAGTACGTC.

This clonotype was counted ten times or more. The chain combines TRBV12-3 or TRBV12-4 with TRBJ2-1, with 8 bases aligning to TRBD1. The CDR3 loop spans 16 amino acids. J lost 10 bases, V lost 5 bases, and 16 bases had no gene match. Here the CDR3 reads CASSPGDGRGREEQFF. The CDR3 DNA reads as TGTGCCAGCAGTCCCGGGGACGGCAGGGGGCGAGAGGAGCAGTTCTTC.